The 11 T cell receptor beta chains reported below all come from one sample, sequenced in a study of cytomegalovirus exposure and HLA in healthy donors. With 60 Vbeta and 13 Jbeta primers, the PCR was carried out. Sequencing used immunoSEQ multiplex PCR; TCRdb keeps in-frame clones, though not all of them. The table shows 200,000 to 250,000 clones, with about 85% occurring only once. The sequenced sample consisted of PBMCs. Every receptor here comes from a human donor in good health.

The chain has TRBV7-9 and TRBJ1-3; D unresolved. The CDR3 is 14 residues long. V was trimmed by 3 bases and J by 4 bases, leaving 10 bases between them. CDR1 and CDR2 from the germline V gene are SEHNR and FQNEAQ (reference sequence). The CDR3 reads CASSFGEAGNTIYF. The DNA for the CDR3 is TGTGCCAGCAGCTTTGGGGAGGCCGGAAACACCATATATTTT.

The chain recombines TRBV28 with TRBJ1-5, with TRBD1 matching over 8 bases. V lost 0 bases, J lost 1 base, and 2 bases stayed unmatched. CDR1 and CDR2 from the germline V gene are MDHEN and SYDVKM. This CDR3 comprises 16 residues. CDR3 amino acids: CASSLWAGGSNQPQHF. Written as DNA, the CDR3 is TGTGCCAGCAGTTTATGGGCAGGGGGCAGCAATCAGCCCCAGCATTTT.

The chain links TRBV7-3 to TRBJ2-5, with 10 bases aligning to TRBD2. Germline V gene sequence: CDR1 SGHTA, CDR2 FQGTGA. Germline trimming cut 5 bases from V and 5 bases from J; bases unmatched to any gene: 11. The CDR3 length is 16 residues. The CDR3 here is CASSPQAGGPRETQYF. The DNA of the CDR3 is TGTGCCAGCAGCCCCCAAGCGGGAGGGCCGCGGGAGACCCAGTACTTC.

The chain recombines TRBV28 with TRBJ2-7, with TRBD2 identical over 9 bases. Germline lookup yields CDR1 MDHEN and CDR2 SYDVKM. V lost 10 bases to trimming and J lost 5 bases; unmatched junction nucleotides: 12. This CDR3 is built from 14 residues. Here the CDR3 DNA reads TGTGCCACGGTCGATAGCGGGAGTATCCACGAGCAGTACTTC. It is translated as CATVDSGSIHEQYF.

This clone was found a few times. This chain links TRBV19 with TRBJ2-7; a possible D gene is TRBD2 (6 bases). The length of the CDR3 is 15 residues. Deletions cut 0 bases from V and 0 bases from J, with 9 bases between. From germline, CDR1 is LNHDA and CDR2 SQIVND (reference sequence). CDR3 sequence reads: CASSIDSGLSYEQYF. Written as DNA, the CDR3 is TGTGCCAGTAGTATAGACAGCGGGCTCTCCTACGAGCAGTACTTC.

V is TRBV7-9 and J is TRBJ2-5; D is perhaps TRBD2 (7 bases). CDR1 is SEHNR and CDR2 is FQNEAQ in the germline V gene (reference sequence). V lost 0 bases and J 7 bases, leaving 21 bases between the germline ends. This CDR3 region has 17 residues. The chain's CDR3 is CASSLATVGGGDVTQYF. CDR3 nucleotides: TGTGCCAGCAGCTTAGCAACCGTAGGGGGGGGCGACGTGACCCAGTACTTC.

The rearrangement joins TRBV28 to TRBJ2-7; D call uncertain. CDR1 and CDR2 from the germline V gene are MDHEN and SYDVKM. The V and J ends lost 11 bases and 0 bases respectively, with 14 bases between them. This CDR3 is built from 13 residues. CDR3 loop: CAGQRVASYEQYF. The DNA for the CDR3 is TGTGCCGGCCAACGAGTAGCCTCCTACGAGCAGTACTTC. Together with reference TRBV28 and TRBJ2-7, the CDR3 gives the full variable domain: DVKVTQSSRYLVKRTGEKVFLECVQDMDHENMFWYRQDPGLGLRLIYFSYDVKMKEKGDIPEGYSVSREKKERFSLILESASTNQTSMYLCAGQRVASYEQYFGPGTRLTVT.

This sequence joins TRBV28 and TRBJ1-2; D is unresolved. Germline V CDR1 and CDR2: MDHEN, SYDVKM. The CDR3 has 15 residues. V lost 6 bases to trimming and J lost 3 bases, with 17 bases between them. The CDR3 DNA reads as TGTGCCAGCAGGCCACCCGGAGGGAAGGACTATGGCTACACCTTC. This translates into CASRPPGGKDYGYTF.

V usage is TRBV7-9 and J usage is TRBJ1-2; 8 positions agree with TRBD1. The CDR3 is made up of 13 amino acids. Germline assignment: CDR1 SEHNR and CDR2 FQNEAQ (reference sequence). J was trimmed by 7 bases and V by 5 bases; bases with no gene match: 6. The CDR3 is CASSQAGGPGYTF. The CDR3 nucleotides read TGTGCCAGCAGCCAAGCAGGGGGCCCTGGCTACACCTTC.

The V and J genes are TRBV5-1 and TRBJ2-5; 7 bases are a match to TRBD2. The CDR3 has 16 residues. V was pared by 0 bases and J by 4 bases, with 9 bases of the junction left unmatched. Per germline, CDR1 SGHRS and CDR2 YFSETQ. CDR3 coding DNA: TGCGCCAGCAGCTTGGAGGCGGGAGATTCAGCAGAGACCCAGTACTTC. This sequence encodes CASSLEAGDSAETQYF. Based on the CDR3 plus reference TRBV5-1 and TRBJ2-5, the full variable domain is KAGVTQTPRYLIKTRGQQVTLSCSPISGHRSVSWYQQTPGQGLQFLFEYFSETQRNKGNFPGRFSGRQFSNSRSEMNVSTLELGDSALYLCASSLEAGDSAETQYFGPGTRLLVL.

The chain uses TRBV5-1 and TRBJ2-1; the match to TRBD2 covers 9 bases. J lost 7 bases, V lost 1 base, and 6 bases had no gene match. This CDR3 spans 15 amino acids. Germline CDR1 reads SGHRS; CDR2 reads YFSETQ. The CDR3 DNA is TGCGCCAGCAGCTTGTTAGCGGGAGCGAAGAATGAGCAGTTCTTC. Its translation: CASSLLAGAKNEQFF.